These T cell receptor beta chains were read from a single sample in a study of blood T cell repertoires in COVID-19. Assay: immunoSEQ multiplex PCR; the TCRdb copy retains only in-frame clones and omits some. This sample has about 240,000 clones, with around 88% found just once. The sequenced sample consisted of PBMCs or T cells enriched from blood (not recorded which). All receptors derive from a woman aged 40 to 49 with acute COVID-19. The CDR3 runs from the conserved cysteine through the conserved F or W. A D gene is named only where the DNA matches it firmly. A clone size is listed for some rows: how often the clone was seen (once, few, many), or a class if it is expanded.

CASSQGGGNGNSPLHF | TGCGCCAGCAGCCAAGGCGGGGGTAATGGTAATTCACCCCTCCACTTT | . | TRBJ1-6 | . | TRBV4-1
CASSFTGNTGELFF | TGTGCCAGCAGCTTTACAGGCAACACCGGGGAGCTGTTTTTT | . | TRBJ2-2 | . | TRBV13
CASSSTGRYYEQYF | TGTGCCAGCAGCTCGACAGGACGATACTACGAGCAGTACTTC | . | TRBJ2-7 | . | TRBV11-3
CASSLGDREKLEAFF | TGTGCCAGCAGCTTAGGAGACAGGGAAAAGCTTGAAGCTTTCTTT | TRBD1 | TRBJ1-1 | . | TRBV7-9
CASSIGNSFSPLHF | TGTGCCAGTAGTATCGGGAACAGCTTTTCACCCCTCCACTTT | . | TRBJ1-6 | . | TRBV19
CASSLGQGVTTNEKLFF | TGTGCCAGCAGCTTGGGACAGGGGGTTACAACTAATGAAAAACTGTTTTTT | TRBD1 | TRBJ1-4 | . | TRBV5-8
CASSITGTGSYEQYF | TGTGCCAGCAGCATCACCGGGACAGGGTCCTACGAGCAGTACTTC | TRBD1 | TRBJ2-7 | . | TRBV7-2
CASSQDWSNEQFF | TGTGCCAGCAGCCAAGATTGGAGCAATGAGCAGTTCTTC | . | TRBJ2-1 | many | TRBV4-2
CASSSGDRSNQPQHF | TGTGCCAGTAGCAGCGGGGACAGGAGCAATCAGCCCCAGCATTTT | TRBD1 | TRBJ1-5 | . | TRBV19
CASSGAGGSTDTQYF | TGTGCCAGCAGCGGGGCGGGGGGGAGCACAGATACGCAGTATTTT | TRBD2 | TRBJ2-3 | . | TRBV3-1/TRBV3-2
CASSQGNRAPREKLFF | TGCGCCAGCAGCCAGGGTAACAGGGCCCCCAGGGAAAAACTGTTTTTT | . | TRBJ1-4 | once | TRBV4-1
CASSPDRESLNTEAFF | TGTGCCAGCAGCCCGGACAGGGAATCTCTGAACACTGAAGCTTTCTTT | TRBD1 | TRBJ1-1 | . | TRBV11-3
CASTRQMSSGANVLTF | TGTGCCAGCACCCGACAGATGAGCTCTGGGGCCAACGTCCTGACTTTC | . | TRBJ2-6 | . | TRBV18
CASSPGIKGRIARSTEAFF | TGTGCCAGCAGCCCGGGCATCAAGGGGCGTATCGCAAGGTCCACTGAAGCTTTCTTT | . | TRBJ1-1 | . | TRBV11-2
CAISDGRGRESNSPLHF | TGTGCCATCAGTGATGGGCGAGGAAGGGAGTCTAATTCACCCCTCCACTTT | . | TRBJ1-6 | . | TRBV10-3
CASSQRGSYNEQFF | TGTGCCAGCAGCCAACGCGGGAGTTACAATGAGCAGTTCTTC | TRBD2 | TRBJ2-1 | . | TRBV3-1/TRBV3-2
CASSELGGNQPQHF | TGTGCCAGCAGTGAATTAGGGGGCAATCAGCCCCAGCATTTT | . | TRBJ1-5 | . | TRBV25-1
CASSSIQGREQYF | TGTGCCAGCAGCTCAATACAGGGAAGGGAGCAGTACTTC | . | TRBJ2-7 | . | TRBV11-3
CASSLAGTGRIHTIYF | TGTGCCAGCAGCTTAGCGGGGACAGGGAGGATCCACACCATATATTTT | TRBD1 | TRBJ1-3 | . | TRBV7-9
CASTVGAGANVLTF | TGTGCCAGTACGGTAGGGGCTGGGGCCAACGTCCTGACTTTC | . | TRBJ2-6 | many | TRBV19
CASSSGSPARGYTF | TGTGCCAGCAGCTCAGGTTCTCCCGCCCGGGGCTACACCTTC | . | TRBJ1-2 | . | TRBV11-3
CASSAATGNNSPLHF | TGTGCCAGCAGCGCGGCGACAGGCAATAATTCACCCCTCCACTTT | . | TRBJ1-6 | . | TRBV9
CASSILLAERYEQYF | TGTGCCAGCAGCATCCTCCTAGCGGAGAGATACGAGCAGTACTTC | . | TRBJ2-7 | . | TRBV21-1
CASNAGTGDGANVLTF | TGCGCCAGCAACGCCGGGACAGGGGATGGGGCCAACGTCCTGACTTTC | TRBD1 | TRBJ2-6 | few | TRBV5-1
CASSLDSEETQYF | TGTGCCAGCAGCTTAGACTCCGAAGAGACCCAGTACTTC | . | TRBJ2-5 | . | TRBV11-3
CATSREDTAVSGEQFF | TGTGCCACCAGCAGAGAGGACACTGCGGTATCGGGTGAGCAGTTCTTC | . | TRBJ2-1 | . | TRBV15
CASTYSGKGGHSPLHF | TGTGCCAGTACCTATAGTGGTAAGGGAGGACATTCACCCCTCCACTTT | . | TRBJ1-6 | . | TRBV19
CASSHPGRELPDTQYF | TGTGCCAGCAGTCACCCCGGGCGGGAGTTGCCAGATACGCAGTATTTT | TRBD2 | TRBJ2-3 | . | TRBV28
CASSGQLGNTIYF | TGTGCCAGTAGCGGACAACTCGGAAACACCATATATTTT | . | TRBJ1-3 | . | TRBV19
CASSFGGLQTYEQYF | TGCGCCAGCAGCTTCGGGGGATTACAAACCTACGAGCAGTACTTC | . | TRBJ2-7 | . | TRBV5-1
CATRGTGHTGELFF | TGCGCCACCAGAGGCACAGGTCACACCGGGGAGCTGTTTTTT | . | TRBJ2-2 | . | TRBV5-1
CASSLVANTEAFF | TGTGCCAGCAGCTTAGTAGCCAACACTGAAGCTTTCTTT | . | TRBJ1-1 | . | TRBV7-9